What follows are 11 T cell receptor beta chains derived from one specimen sequenced in a study of T cell clonotyping in hematopoietic cell transplantation. The method was immunoSEQ multiplex PCR; TCRdb's version includes in-frame clones alone and lacks a portion of them. The sample has 30,000 or so clones, 70% to 80% seen once. Time point described: recipient sample about 28 days before transplant, after cytoreduction. Sequencing was performed on peripheral blood mononuclear cells, taken before stem cell transplant. These receptors were collected from a woman in her 30s with chronic myeloid leukemia. Some clones in this sample may be carry-over from other donors' samples.

The V gene is TRBV7-3, the J gene TRBJ2-3, with D maybe TRBD2 (5 bases). Trimming removed 5 bases at V and 4 bases at J, with 10 bases between. CDR1 SGHTA and CDR2 FQGTGA come from the germline V gene. The CDR3 extends over 13 amino acids. CDR3 in DNA: TGTGCCAGCAGCCTACTAGGGTCAGATACGCAGTATTTT. Protein: CASSLLGSDTQYF.

The CDR3 bases are TGTGCCAGTAGACGGGACACCAACTACGAGCAGTACTTC. It specifies CASRRDTNYEQYF. The genes are TRBV19 and TRBJ2-7; tentatively, D is TRBD1 (6 bases). Trimming shortened V by 6 bases and J by 3 bases, and 12 bases separated the two germline ends. This CDR3 spans 13 amino acids. The germline V gene encodes CDR1 LNHDA and CDR2 SQIVND (reference sequence).

The chain joins TRBV25-1 to TRBJ2-5; 10 nucleotides match TRBD1. This CDR3 contains 16 residues. With V trimmed by 3 bases and J by 5 bases, 9 bases remained unmatched. Germline loops: CDR1 MGHDK, CDR2 SYGVNS. DNA of the CDR3: TGTGCCAGCAGTGACGTTAGGGACAGGGGTGTGGAGACCCAGTACTTC. Its protein product is CASSDVRDRGVETQYF.

This chain joins TRBV4-3 and TRBJ1-3; 9 nucleotides align to TRBD1. The V gene's germline CDR1 is LGHNA and CDR2 YSLEER. The CDR3 length is 15 residues. The V gene end was trimmed by 4 bases and the J gene end by 0 bases; junction bases not matched to a gene: 1. CDR3 residues: CASSPDRGSGNTIYF. For the CDR3, the DNA is TGCGCCAGCAGCCCGGACAGGGGCTCTGGAAACACCATATATTTT.

This clone occurred a few times. The chain employs TRBV30 and TRBJ1-5, with D uncertain. Germline-derived CDR1 and CDR2 are GTSNPN and SVGIG (reference sequence). Trimming pared 0 bases from V and 4 bases from J, leaving 4 bases between. The CDR3 is 12 amino acids. The CDR3 loop is CAWSVGNQPQHF. DNA of the CDR3: TGTGCCTGGAGTGTTGGAAATCAGCCCCAGCATTTT.

The J gene is TRBJ1-2, the V gene TRBV5-6; possibly TRBD1 for D (6 bases). Germline assignment: CDR1 SGHDT and CDR2 YYEEEE. The CDR3 has 14 amino acids. V dropped 1 base and J dropped 8 bases, with 15 bases sitting between them. For the CDR3, the DNA is TGTGCCAGCAGCTTGTGGGGGGCATTTAAGGGCTACACCTTC. This translates into CASSLWGAFKGYTF.

The chain recombines TRBV5-1 with TRBJ2-5; 12 positions match TRBD2. CDR3 size: 14 residues. Germline CDR1 reads SGHRS; CDR2 reads YFSETQ. V shed 3 bases, J shed 8 bases, and the junction held 5 bases outside the gene matches. DNA for the CDR3: TGCGCCAGCAGCTCTAGCGGGGGGGAACAAACCCAGTACTTC. Its protein product is CASSSSGGEQTQYF. Full variable domain (rest looked up from reference TRBV5-1 and TRBJ2-5): KAGVTQTPRYLIKTRGQQVTLSCSPISGHRSVSWYQQTPGQGLQFLFEYFSETQRNKGNFPGRFSGRQFSNSRSEMNVSTLELGDSALYLCASSSSGGEQTQYFGPGTRLLVL.

The CDR3 is CASSLGGGGQETQYF. DNA for the CDR3: TGTGCCAGCAGCTTAGGGGGCGGGGGTCAAGAGACCCAGTACTTC. V is TRBV7-6 and J is TRBJ2-5, with 7 bases that match TRBD2. The trim removed 1 base at V and 2 bases at J, leaving 4 bases unmatched. CDR1 and CDR2 (germline): SGHVS, FNYEAQ. This CDR3 comprises 15 residues.

The chain recombines TRBV6-1 with TRBJ1-1; D remains unclear. Looked up from germline, CDR1 is MNHNS and CDR2 is SASEGT. The CDR3 has 15 amino acids. V lost 2 bases, J lost 0 bases, and 10 bases lay in between. CDR3 DNA sequence: TGTGCCAGCAGTGAAAGGGAGTGGCTGAACACTGAAGCTTTCTTT. Protein: CASSEREWLNTEAFF.

This clone has only a few counts. This chain connects TRBV4-3 to TRBJ2-2; a possible D gene is TRBD2 (6 bases). The ends were cut back, 1 base at V and 3 bases at J, with 12 bases in the middle. Germline lookup yields CDR1 LGHNA and CDR2 YSLEER. The CDR3 is made up of 16 amino acids. CDR3 sequence: CASSQGRGMDTGELFF. CDR3 nucleotides: TGCGCCAGCAGCCAAGGGAGGGGTATGGACACCGGGGAGCTGTTTTTT.

In this sample, this clone turned up once. The chain combines TRBV25-1 with TRBJ2-1; a possible D gene is TRBD1 (6 bases). The CDR3 extends over 14 amino acids. The germline V and J ends were trimmed by 8 bases and 3 bases, with 14 bases remaining between them. Germline V gene sequence: CDR1 MGHDK, CDR2 SYGVNS. The CDR3 sequence: CASGGAGSYNEQFF. CDR3 nucleotide sequence: TGTGCCAGCGGGGGCGCAGGGAGCTACAATGAGCAGTTCTTC.